A selection of T cell receptor beta chains follows, all from one sample in a study of blood T cell repertoires in COVID-19. Measured with immunoSEQ multiplex PCR; TCRdb has only the in-frame clones, and not every one. Of around 70,000 clones listed, 79% were seen once; the top ten hold around 9.4%. The material sequenced was peripheral blood. These receptors originate from a woman between 45 and 60 years old with acute or convalescent COVID-19. CDR3s include the opening cysteine and the closing phenylalanine or tryptophan. A D gene is named only where the DNA matches it firmly. Size tells how often a clone was seen (once, few, many) or the class of an expanded clone, and some rows leave it out.

CDR3 protein: CASSWDSNTEAFF
CDR3 DNA: TGCGCCAGCAGCTGGGACAGCAACACTGAAGCTTTCTTT
V gene: TRBV5-1
J gene: TRBJ1-1
D gene: TRBD1
clone size: NA

CDR3 protein: CASSVVEGMNTEAFF
CDR3 DNA: TGTGCCAGCAGCGTAGTGGAGGGGATGAACACTGAAGCTTTCTTT
V gene: TRBV9
J gene: TRBJ1-1
D gene: NA
clone size: NA

CDR3 protein: CASSLLPGQGRYEQYF
CDR3 DNA: TGTGCCAGCAGTCTCCTACCGGGACAGGGACGTTACGAGCAGTACTTC
V gene: TRBV28
J gene: TRBJ2-7
D gene: TRBD1
clone size: NA

CDR3 protein: CASSHSFNRGEVDYGYTF
CDR3 DNA: TGTGCCAGCAGCCATAGCTTTAACAGGGGAGAGGTTGACTATGGCTACACCTTC
V gene: TRBV4-2
J gene: TRBJ1-2
D gene: TRBD1
clone size: NA

CDR3 protein: CASSLGDSWTFYGYTF
CDR3 DNA: TGTGCCAGCAGCTTAGGCGACAGTTGGACCTTCTATGGCTACACCTTC
V gene: TRBV7-2
J gene: TRBJ1-2
D gene: NA
clone size: NA

CDR3 protein: CASSLRTSGGFWSYNEQFF
CDR3 DNA: TGTGCCAGCAGCTTGAGGACTAGCGGGGGGTTTTGGTCCTACAATGAGCAGTTCTTC
V gene: TRBV5-6
J gene: TRBJ2-1
D gene: TRBD2
clone size: NA

CDR3 protein: CASRQAGGPGNEQFF
CDR3 DNA: TGCGCCAGCCGGCAAGCGGGGGGGCCGGGCAATGAGCAGTTCTTC
V gene: TRBV10-2
J gene: TRBJ2-1
D gene: TRBD2
clone size: once

CDR3 protein: CASSYSGGRVDNEQFF
CDR3 DNA: TGTGCCAGCAGTTACTCGGGCGGGAGGGTCGACAATGAGCAGTTCTTC
V gene: TRBV6-5
J gene: TRBJ2-1
D gene: TRBD2
clone size: NA

CDR3 protein: CASRAWDRDNEQFF
CDR3 DNA: TGTGCCAGCAGAGCATGGGACAGGGACAATGAGCAGTTCTTC
V gene: TRBV6-5
J gene: TRBJ2-1
D gene: TRBD1
clone size: once

CDR3 protein: CASRAGTSSYNEQFF
CDR3 DNA: TGTGCCAGCAGGGCCGGGACTAGCTCCTACAATGAGCAGTTCTTC
V gene: TRBV7-2
J gene: TRBJ2-1
D gene: TRBD2
clone size: NA

CDR3 protein: CASSLAGTSGYEQYF
CDR3 DNA: TGTGCCAGCAGCTTAGCCGGGACTAGCGGCTACGAGCAGTACTTC
V gene: TRBV11-1
J gene: TRBJ2-7
D gene: TRBD2
clone size: NA

CDR3 protein: CASRTGTSGGTDTQYF
CDR3 DNA: TGTGCCAGCAGAACCGGGACTAGCGGAGGCACAGATACGCAGTATTTT
V gene: TRBV28
J gene: TRBJ2-3
D gene: TRBD2
clone size: NA

CDR3 protein: CSASSQGTNLGNTIYF
CDR3 DNA: TGCAGTGCTAGTAGTCAGGGGACCAATCTTGGAAACACCATATATTTT
V gene: TRBV20-1
J gene: TRBJ1-3
D gene: NA
clone size: medium-sized

CDR3 protein: CASSATYRGDTEAFF
CDR3 DNA: TGTGCCAGTAGTGCGACATACAGGGGGGACACTGAAGCTTTCTTT
V gene: TRBV19
J gene: TRBJ1-1
D gene: TRBD1
clone size: NA

CDR3 protein: CASSLYSVGRLGNEQFF
CDR3 DNA: TGTGCCAGCAGCTTATATTCGGTGGGCAGGTTAGGCAATGAGCAGTTCTTC
V gene: TRBV11-3
J gene: TRBJ2-1
D gene: NA
clone size: NA

CDR3 protein: CASSPEGAVTGELFF
CDR3 DNA: TGCGCCAGCAGCCCTGAAGGGGCAGTCACCGGGGAGCTGTTTTTT
V gene: TRBV4-3
J gene: TRBJ2-2
D gene: NA
clone size: NA

CDR3 protein: CASSPDRGYNEQFF
CDR3 DNA: TGTGCCAGCAGTCCCGACAGGGGATACAATGAGCAGTTCTTC
V gene: TRBV7-3
J gene: TRBJ2-1
D gene: TRBD1
clone size: few

CDR3 protein: CASRLVASENYEQYF
CDR3 DNA: TGTGCCAGCAGACTAGTGGCTAGCGAAAACTACGAGCAGTACTTC
V gene: TRBV7-2
J gene: TRBJ2-7
D gene: NA
clone size: NA

CDR3 protein: CSASDVGGGLRSQHF
CDR3 DNA: TGCAGTGCTAGTGACGTCGGGGGGGGCTTAAGGTCCCAGCATTTT
V gene: TRBV20-1
J gene: TRBJ1-5
D gene: NA
clone size: NA

CDR3 protein: CASSFGRGAREQFF
CDR3 DNA: TGTGCCAGCAGCTTTGGCAGGGGGGCAAGGGAGCAGTTCTTC
V gene: TRBV5-6
J gene: TRBJ2-1
D gene: NA
clone size: few

CDR3 protein: CASSPPRSSGNTIYF
CDR3 DNA: TGTGCCAGCTCACCCCCCCGGAGCTCTGGAAACACCATATATTTT
V gene: TRBV18
J gene: TRBJ1-3
D gene: NA
clone size: NA

CDR3 protein: CASSPSGDSGNTIYF
CDR3 DNA: TGTGCCAGCTCACCCAGCGGCGACTCTGGAAACACCATATATTTT
V gene: TRBV18
J gene: TRBJ1-3
D gene: NA
clone size: NA

CDR3 protein: CASSGAGGPYEQYF
CDR3 DNA: TGCGCCAGCAGCGGGGCGGGAGGCCCCTACGAGCAGTACTTC
V gene: TRBV10-2
J gene: TRBJ2-7
D gene: TRBD2
clone size: NA

CDR3 protein: CASSLATGYTGELFF
CDR3 DNA: TGTGCCAGCAGCTTGGCGACAGGCTACACCGGGGAGCTGTTTTTT
V gene: TRBV7-6
J gene: TRBJ2-2
D gene: NA
clone size: NA

CDR3 protein: CATKDKSNTDTQYF
CDR3 DNA: TGTGCCACCAAGGACAAGTCTAACACAGATACGCAGTATTTT
V gene: TRBV24-1
J gene: TRBJ2-3
D gene: NA
clone size: NA

CDR3 protein: CASSLTGNTGELFF
CDR3 DNA: TGTGCCAGCAGCCTGACAGGGAACACCGGGGAGCTGTTTTTT
V gene: TRBV5-6
J gene: TRBJ2-2
D gene: NA
clone size: NA

CDR3 protein: CASSQEVTSPLNTGELFF
CDR3 DNA: TGCGCCAGCAGCCAAGAGGTGACTAGCCCTTTGAACACCGGGGAGCTGTTTTTT
V gene: TRBV4-3
J gene: TRBJ2-2
D gene: TRBD2
clone size: NA

CDR3 protein: CAISDASGVEQYF
CDR3 DNA: TGTGCCATCAGTGACGCTAGCGGGGTCGAGCAGTACTTC
V gene: TRBV10-3
J gene: TRBJ2-7
D gene: TRBD2
clone size: few

CDR3 protein: CASSELSGSYGYTF
CDR3 DNA: TGTGCCAGCAGTGAACTGTCAGGCTCCTATGGCTACACCTTC
V gene: TRBV2
J gene: TRBJ1-2
D gene: NA
clone size: NA

CDR3 protein: CASSQEQAGSGYTF
CDR3 DNA: TGTGCCAGCAGCCAAGAGCAGGCTGGTTCTGGCTACACCTTC
V gene: TRBV3-1/TRBV3-2
J gene: TRBJ1-2
D gene: NA
clone size: NA

CDR3 protein: CASSLVRVVEAFF
CDR3 DNA: TGTGCCAGCAGCTTAGTCAGGGTGGTTGAAGCTTTCTTT
V gene: TRBV7-9
J gene: TRBJ1-1
D gene: NA
clone size: once

CDR3 protein: CASRNSLDATNEKLFF
CDR3 DNA: TGCGCCAGCAGGAACAGTTTAGATGCAACTAATGAAAAACTGTTTTTT
V gene: TRBV5-1
J gene: TRBJ1-4
D gene: NA
clone size: NA

CDR3 protein: CASSKDRLEAFF
CDR3 DNA: TGTGCCAGCAGTAAGGACAGGCTTGAAGCTTTCTTT
V gene: TRBV6-6
J gene: TRBJ1-1
D gene: TRBD1
clone size: few

CDR3 protein: CASSPFGGTQYF
CDR3 DNA: TGCGCCAGCAGCCCATTCGGAGGGACCCAGTACTTC
V gene: TRBV4-3
J gene: TRBJ2-5
D gene: NA
clone size: NA

CDR3 protein: CASSQVPGTGELFF
CDR3 DNA: TGTGCCAGCAGCCAAGTTCCGGGAACCGGGGAGCTGTTTTTT
V gene: TRBV14
J gene: TRBJ2-2
D gene: NA
clone size: few

CDR3 protein: CASSPSGEELLETQYF
CDR3 DNA: TGTGCCAGCAGCCCTAGCGGGGAGGAGTTATTAGAGACCCAGTACTTC
V gene: TRBV7-8
J gene: TRBJ2-5
D gene: TRBD2
clone size: few

CDR3 protein: CASRGRNTGELFF
CDR3 DNA: TGTGCCAGCCGGGGTAGGAACACCGGGGAGCTGTTTTTT
V gene: TRBV2
J gene: TRBJ2-2
D gene: NA
clone size: NA

CDR3 protein: CAWGGTASTNEKLFF
CDR3 DNA: TGTGCCTGGGGAGGGACAGCGTCAACTAATGAAAAACTGTTTTTT
V gene: TRBV30
J gene: TRBJ1-4
D gene: TRBD1
clone size: NA

CDR3 protein: CATQGSAGADTGELFF
CDR3 DNA: TGTGCCACACAGGGATCGGCGGGAGCGGACACCGGGGAGCTGTTTTTT
V gene: TRBV18
J gene: TRBJ2-2
D gene: NA
clone size: NA

CDR3 protein: CAWSGTSRNQPQHF
CDR3 DNA: TGTGCCTGGAGTGGGACAAGCCGGAATCAGCCCCAGCATTTT
V gene: TRBV30
J gene: TRBJ1-5
D gene: NA
clone size: NA

CDR3 protein: CASSLQLANTGELFF
CDR3 DNA: TGTGCCAGCAGCTTACAACTAGCGAACACCGGGGAGCTGTTTTTT
V gene: TRBV7-6
J gene: TRBJ2-2
D gene: NA
clone size: NA

CDR3 protein: CASSENRVQPQHF
CDR3 DNA: TGTGCCAGCAGCGAGAACAGGGTTCAGCCCCAGCATTTT
V gene: TRBV11-2
J gene: TRBJ1-5
D gene: NA
clone size: NA

CDR3 protein: CASSPNSGGNYEQYF
CDR3 DNA: TGTGCCAGCTCACCAAATAGCGGGGGTAACTACGAGCAGTACTTC
V gene: TRBV18
J gene: TRBJ2-7
D gene: TRBD2
clone size: NA

CDR3 protein: CASGTSGGHEQYF
CDR3 DNA: TGTGCCAGTGGGACTAGCGGGGGCCACGAGCAGTACTTC
V gene: TRBV6-6
J gene: TRBJ2-7
D gene: TRBD2
clone size: NA